These 16 T cell receptor beta chains share one sample of origin, sequenced in a study of blood T cells in healthy people across ages. Alongside a J-beta primer mix, a sample-barcoded 5' primer served in a second PCR lasting 7 to 11 cycles. MiXCR, applied by TCRdb to the 5' RACE reads, yields one record per CDR3 protein. Of roughly 2 million distinct CDR3 sequences in the sample, 49% were seen once. Sequencing used blood. The source is a middle-aged woman in good health.

This clonotype came up a few times. J is TRBJ1-2 and V is TRBV4-3; 10 nucleotides align to TRBD1. Germline CDR1 reads LGHNA; CDR2 reads YSLEER. This CDR3 has 14 residues. V lost 7 bases to trimming and J lost 8 bases; unmatched junction nucleotides: 10. The CDR3 bases are TGCGCCAGCAATCCCGGGACAGGGGTTTTCGGCTACACCTTC. As protein: CASNPGTGVFGYTF.

The genes are TRBV29-1 and TRBJ2-7; TRBD1 is a possible D gene (5 bases). From germline, CDR1 is SQVTM and CDR2 ANQGSEA. V was trimmed by 4 bases and J by 7 bases, leaving 20 bases between them. There are 14 residues in the CDR3. CDR3 sequence: CSVVLETVKGEQYF. CDR3 DNA sequence: TGCAGCGTTGTCCTGGAGACAGTTAAGGGGGAGCAGTACTTC.

This chain's CDR3 is CASSLQGSTETQYF. As DNA, the CDR3 is TGTGCCAGCAGCTTGCAGGGATCGACAGAGACCCAGTACTTC. V gene TRBV5-6 combines with J gene TRBJ2-5; D possibly corresponds to TRBD1 (5 bases). Trimming removed 1 base from V and 4 bases from J, with 11 bases in between. Germline V gene lookup returns CDR1 SGHDT and CDR2 YYEEEE. This CDR3 contains 14 residues.

The chain employs TRBV27 and TRBJ2-7; 9 nucleotides match TRBD1. CDR3 size: 16 residues. Per germline, CDR1 MNHEY and CDR2 SMNVEV (reference sequence). V trimming: 6 bases; J trimming: 2 bases; junction bases outside the gene matches: 11. The CDR3 DNA is TGTGCCAGCAGGGCCTTTGGGACAGGGAGGACCTACGAGCAGTACTTC. This translates into CASRAFGTGRTYEQYF.

The chain carries TRBV4-2 and TRBJ2-3; tentatively, D is TRBD1 or TRBD2 (5 bases each). V was cut by 0 bases and J by 2 bases, with 12 bases left in between. Germline V gene sequence: CDR1 LGHNA, CDR2 YNFKEQ. The CDR3 totals 16 residues. CDR3 region: CASSQDRGGPTDTQYF. CDR3 DNA: TGTGCCAGCAGCCAAGATCGTGGGGGACCCACAGATACGCAGTATTTT.

V gene TRBV6-6 combines with J gene TRBJ1-2; D ambiguous. Trimming left V 5 bases short and J 0 bases short, with 19 bases between. The CDR3 extends over 17 amino acids. The germline V gene has CDR1 MNHNY and CDR2 SVGAGI (reference sequence). Written as DNA, the CDR3 is TGTGCCAGCAGTCCCACCGCGGTCGGGTTAGCTAACTATGGCTACACCTTC. It translates to CASSPTAVGLANYGYTF.

The CDR3 here is CATSERDFSDTQYF. Written as DNA, the CDR3 is TGTGCCACCAGTGAACGGGACTTCTCCGATACGCAGTATTTT. This chain connects TRBV24-1 to TRBJ2-3; D is possibly TRBD2 (6 bases). CDR1 is KGHDR, CDR2 SFDVKD, per germline. This CDR3 is built from 14 residues. With 4 bases removed from V and 6 bases from J, the gap between germline ends came to 13 bases.

The rearrangement links TRBV29-1 to TRBJ2-7; D might be TRBD1 or TRBD2, each matching 5 bases. This CDR3 is 14 amino acids long. Germline V gives CDR1 SQVTM, CDR2 ANQGSEA. The V and J ends lost 5 bases and 2 bases respectively, with 16 bases between them. The CDR3 DNA is TGCAGCGTTCGAAGGGCAGGGAGAACCTACGAGCAGTACTTC. It translates to CSVRRAGRTYEQYF.

The J gene is TRBJ1-2, the V gene TRBV7-2; D gene unclear. Germline loops: CDR1 SGHTA, CDR2 FQGNSA. The CDR3 sequence is 15 residues long. V gave up 7 bases and J gave up 4 bases, with 19 bases separating them. The CDR3 sequence is CASTAAGILSYGYTF. The CDR3 bases are TGTGCCAGCACCGCGGCGGGTATACTTAGCTATGGCTACACCTTC.

The CDR3 protein is CASYQQGTPKGEQYF. The CDR3 nucleotides read TGTGCCAGTTATCAACAGGGGACACCCAAGGGCGAGCAGTACTTC. The chain links TRBV18 to TRBJ2-7; 7 nucleotides align to TRBD1. Germline lookup yields CDR1 KGHSH and CDR2 LQKENI. After removal of 9 bases from V and 6 bases from J, the junction contained 17 bases not matched to a gene. This CDR3 is 15 amino acids long.

The chain couples TRBV20-1 to TRBJ1-2, with 8 bases matching TRBD1. Germline-derived CDR1 and CDR2 are DFQATT and SNEGSKA (reference sequence). V trimming: 2 bases; J trimming: 3 bases; junction bases outside the gene matches: 11. This CDR3 is built from 16 residues. CDR3 amino acids: CSARSRARGHDYGYTF. The DNA of the CDR3 is TGCAGTGCTAGATCTAGAGCCAGGGGGCACGACTATGGCTACACCTTC.

Only a few counts were recorded for this clonotype. The chain links TRBV5-1 to TRBJ1-2; D unresolved. CDR1 and CDR2 (germline): SGHRS, YFSETQ. The V end was cut by 0 bases, the J end by 5 bases, with 14 bases between. The CDR3 spans 15 residues. CDR3 sequence (DNA): TGCGCCAGCAGCTTGGTCGTAGGGCCAGATTATGGCTACACCTTC. Protein product: CASSLVVGPDYGYTF.

A few counts support this clonotype. The chain recombines TRBV2 with TRBJ2-4; a possible D gene is TRBD1 (6 bases). V was clipped by 2 bases and J by 11 bases, with 19 bases between them. This CDR3 region has 15 residues. The germline gives CDR1 SNHLY, CDR2 FYNNEI. The CDR3 spells CASSEPWDSGDLQYF. The CDR3 DNA sequence: TGTGCCAGCAGTGAACCGTGGGATTCAGGGGATCTTCAGTACTTC.

This clonotype was seen many times. The rearrangement joins TRBV27 to TRBJ2-7; 9 nucleotides agree with TRBD2. The CDR3 length is 14 residues. Germline lookup yields CDR1 MNHEY and CDR2 SMNVEV (reference sequence). After removal of 2 bases from V and 4 bases from J, the junction contained 3 bases not matched to a gene. CDR3 residues: CASSLGAGGYEQYF. The CDR3 DNA is TGTGCCAGCAGTTTAGGAGCGGGGGGATACGAGCAGTACTTC.

The chain employs TRBV29-1 and TRBJ2-6; D is perhaps TRBD1 (6 bases). This CDR3 contains 18 residues. Germline V gene sequence: CDR1 SQVTM, CDR2 ANQGSEA. The germline V and J ends were trimmed by 0 bases and 2 bases, with 17 bases remaining between them. CDR3 bases: TGCAGCGTTGAAGAGAGGTCAGGGGCAGGGACTGGGGCCAACGTCCTGACTTTC. This gives the protein CSVEERSGAGTGANVLTF.

This clonotype turned up a few times. The chain combines TRBV18 with TRBJ2-7; TRBD2 aligns across 7 bases. J lost 11 bases, V lost 3 bases, and 10 bases had no gene match. CDR3 size: 13 residues. Germline V gene sequence: CDR1 KGHSH, CDR2 LQKENI. The CDR3 loop is CASSPRGGLGEYF. The CDR3 DNA reads as TGTGCCAGCTCACCGAGGGGAGGGCTCGGCGAGTACTTC.